The source of this T cell receptor beta chain is a study of Ad26.COV2.S vaccination and SARS-CoV-2 variants. Study-level information: In the study, Ad26.COV2.S was injected intramuscularly once, or twice 56 days apart.

The treatment is: 15 to 20 received Ad26.COV2.S at low or high dose, single or two shots; about five received placebo; per-sample allocation not given. On day 63 after the first injection, vaccine and placebo recipients gave samples. Ad26 vector vaccine expressed Wuhan-strain SARS-CoV-2 spike. CDR3 length equals 15 residues. Germline assignment: CDR1 LGHNT and CDR2 FRNRAP. V lost 2 bases and J 3 bases, leaving 12 bases between the germline ends. Using immunoSEQ multiplex PCR, the repertoire was profiled, and TCRdb retains in-frame clones only, with some absent. The sample carries 300,000 to 400,000 clones, around four fifths recorded once. This clone appeared many times.

The V and J genes are TRBV12-5 and TRBJ2-3, with D possibly TRBD1 on 5 matching bases. The specimen comprised peripheral blood, sampled in a trial of Ad26.COV2.S vaccine versus placebo. The receptor comes from a person between 18 and 65 years old who received the Ad26.COV2.S COVID-19 vaccine or a placebo. CDR3 region: CASGLTGRVTDTQYF. The CDR3 DNA is TGTGCTAGTGGTTTGACAGGCAGGGTTACAGATACGCAGTATTTT.